These T cell receptor beta chains were read from a single sample in a study of monozygotic twins with cystic fibrosis. The repertoire was sequenced with immunoSEQ multiplex PCR; TCRdb's copy has only in-frame clones and lacks some. The sample lists about 19,000 clones, 95% to 98% occurring once. The sample was blood. The receptors here all came from a woman aged 30 to 39 with cystic fibrosis. Each CDR3 is given with its conserved first and last residue. A D gene is named only where the DNA matches it firmly. Part of the rows lack a size; the others show once, few, many or a class for expanded clones.

clone_size j_call v_call d_call cdr3_nt cdr3_aa
NA TRBJ2-3 TRBV14 NA TGTGCCAGCAGCCTCAAGAGAGGGGTGGGCACAGATACGCAGTATTTT CASSLKRGVGTDTQYF
NA TRBJ2-7 TRBV6-1 TRBD2 TGTGCCAGCAGTGAGGAGCTAGCGGGGAGGCCCTACGAGCAGTACTTC CASSEELAGRPYEQYF
NA TRBJ1-6 TRBV19 TRBD1 TGTGCCAGTCACAGGGGTAATACAGTTTCACCCCTCCACTTT CASHRGNTVSPLHF
once TRBJ2-7 TRBV5-4 TRBD1 TGTGCCAGCAGCCCGGACAGGGTAATGAGTAACGAGCAGTACTTC CASSPDRVMSNEQYF
once TRBJ1-1 TRBV5-5 TRBD1 TGTGCCAGCAGGGCAGGGGGGACGAACACTGAAGCTTTCTTT CASRAGGTNTEAFF
NA TRBJ1-6 TRBV4-3 NA TGCGCCAGCAGCCTTATCTACCCCCCCTTACAGGGAAATAATTCACCCCTCCACTTT CASSLIYPPLQGNNSPLHF
once TRBJ2-1 TRBV15 TRBD2 TGTGCCACCGCCCGGTCGAGGACTAGCGGAGACAATGAGCAGTTCTTC CATARSRTSGDNEQFF
NA TRBJ1-6 TRBV7-2 NA TGTGCCAGCAGCCCCAGAGAGGGTACCTCACCCCTCCACTTT CASSPREGTSPLHF
NA TRBJ2-5 TRBV11-2 NA TGTGCCAGCAGCCACCTTAGGGCAGAGACCCAGTACTTC CASSHLRAETQYF
once TRBJ2-7 TRBV19 NA TGTGCCAGTAGTTACAGGGATTACGAGCAGTACTTC CASSYRDYEQYF
NA TRBJ2-3 TRBV19 TRBD1 TGTGCCACCAAGAGGGACAGGGCATTAGGTACGCAGTATTTT CATKRDRALGTQYF
NA TRBJ2-2 TRBV4-2 NA TGTGCCAGCAGCCAACCCATAGGGGCGAACACCGGGGAGCTGTTTTTT CASSQPIGANTGELFF
NA TRBJ2-7 TRBV4-2 TRBD2 TGTGCCAGCAGCCCCGGGGCGGGGGGATACGAGCAGTACTTC CASSPGAGGYEQYF
NA TRBJ2-4 TRBV4-1 NA TGCGCCAGCAGCCAAGTCCAGACCCTAGCCAAAAACATTCAGTACTTC CASSQVQTLAKNIQYF
NA TRBJ2-2 TRBV10-3 NA TGTGCCATCAGTAGGGCTTATGGATCTGCCGGGGAGCTGTTTTTT CAISRAYGSAGELFF
NA TRBJ1-1 TRBV27 NA TGTGCCAGCAGTTGGGATCATCTGGGAGCTGAAGCTTTCTTT CASSWDHLGAEAFF
NA TRBJ2-7 TRBV7-2 NA TGTGCCAGCAGTGAGGTACGGGTGGAGCAGTACTTC CASSEVRVEQYF
NA TRBJ2-5 TRBV4-1 TRBD1 TGCGCCAGCAGCCGGACAGGGGATAGAGGGACCCAGTACTTC CASSRTGDRGTQYF
once TRBJ2-5 TRBV29-1 NA TGCAGCGTTGAGCCCGGGGGAAAGACCCAGTACTTC CSVEPGGKTQYF
NA TRBJ2-3 TRBV7-2 NA TGTGCCAGCAGCTTAGCAAGACAGATTCGCACAGATACGCAGTATTTT CASSLARQIRTDTQYF
NA TRBJ2-3 TRBV7-2 TRBD2 TGTGCCAGCAGCTTGGGAGCGGGGGGTGGGGCGGATACGCAGTATTTT CASSLGAGGGADTQYF
once TRBJ1-4 TRBV28 NA TGTGCCAGCAGTTTTGCAACTAATGAAAAACTGTTTTTT CASSFATNEKLFF
NA TRBJ1-5 TRBV7-8 NA TGTGCCAGCGGGGGGGTTGACGATCAGCCCCAGCATTTT CASGGVDDQPQHF
once TRBJ1-2 TRBV5-6 NA TGTGCCAGCAGCTTGGAAGGGCAGGGTTATAACTATGGCTACACCTTC CASSLEGQGYNYGYTF
NA TRBJ1-2 TRBV5-6 NA TGTGCCAGCAGCTTGGGCAACCTCTATGGCTACACCTTC CASSLGNLYGYTF
NA TRBJ1-6 TRBV5-6 NA TGTGCCAGCAGCCGGAATTCACCCCTCCACTTT CASSRNSPLHF
NA TRBJ2-7 TRBV15 NA TGTGCCACCAGCAGAGATACAGGGCAGGTTGGGTACGAGCAGTACTTC CATSRDTGQVGYEQYF
NA TRBJ2-1 TRBV28 TRBD1 TGTGCCAGCAGTCTAACGACAGGGGCCCGTACGAATGAGCAGTTCTTC CASSLTTGARTNEQFF
NA TRBJ2-1 TRBV11-3 TRBD1 TGTGCCAGCAGCTTATCGGGACAGGGTTACAATGAGCAGTTCTTC CASSLSGQGYNEQFF
NA TRBJ2-1 TRBV5-1 NA TGCGCCAGCAGCTTGGCCGCGGGGGCCTCCTACAATGAGCAGTTCTTC CASSLAAGASYNEQFF
NA TRBJ1-5 TRBV7-9 NA TGTGCCAGCAGCTTATCCTCGAATCAGCCCCAGCATTTT CASSLSSNQPQHF
NA TRBJ2-1 TRBV6-5 NA TGTGCCAGCAGCCACCCAGGTCATGAGCAGTTCTTC CASSHPGHEQFF
NA TRBJ2-1 TRBV7-8 NA TGTGCCAGCAGCTTAGACAGGGGCGGGGGATTCTCCTACAATGAGCAGTTCTTC CASSLDRGGGFSYNEQFF
NA TRBJ2-7 TRBV7-9 NA TGTGCCAGCAGCTTAGTCGCAGGCCTGGGCTACGAGCAGTACTTC CASSLVAGLGYEQYF
NA TRBJ1-6 TRBV4-1 TRBD1 TGCGCCAGCAGCCAAGATCCCTCGACAGGGAGGTATTCACCCCTCCACTTT CASSQDPSTGRYSPLHF
NA TRBJ2-7 TRBV5-5 NA TGTGCCAGCAGCTTGGACGGGGGATCTTTCTACGAGCAGTACTTC CASSLDGGSFYEQYF
NA TRBJ1-2 TRBV5-1 NA TGCGCCAGCAGCTTGACGGCCGGAGGTGGCTATGGCTACACCTTC CASSLTAGGGYGYTF
NA TRBJ1-5 TRBV7-2 NA TGTGCCAGCAGCGCGGACAGTTATCAGCCCCAGCATTTT CASSADSYQPQHF
NA TRBJ2-3 TRBV5-1 NA TGCGCCAGCAGCGCCGGTTGGGGAGATACGCAGTATTTT CASSAGWGDTQYF
NA TRBJ2-5 TRBV7-2 TRBD2 TGTGCCAGCAGCCAAGCGCGGAGCGGGGGCACCCAGTACTTC CASSQARSGGTQYF
NA TRBJ2-2 TRBV6-1 NA TGTGCCAGCAGGGCGACAGGAAACACCGGGGAGCTGTTTTTT CASRATGNTGELFF
NA TRBJ2-7 TRBV6-5 TRBD2 TGTGCCAGCACCTTGGGGGAGGGTAACTACGAGCAGTACTTC CASTLGEGNYEQYF
NA TRBJ1-2 TRBV30 NA TGTGCCTGCCACGGTGGATGGGACTATGGCTACACCTTC CACHGGWDYGYTF
NA TRBJ1-2 TRBV29-1 NA TGCAGCGTGGGAGTTACCGCCTATGGCTACACCTTC CSVGVTAYGYTF
NA TRBJ1-2 TRBV6-5 NA TGTGCCAGCAGTTCCGGGACAAACTATGGCTACACCTTC CASSSGTNYGYTF
NA TRBJ1-6 TRBV7-9 NA TGTGCCAGCAGCCGCGGGACACCCCTCCACTTT CASSRGTPLHF
NA TRBJ2-5 TRBV15 TRBD2 TGTGCCAGGGGGACTAGTAGCCACCAAGAGACCCAGTACTTC CARGTSSHQETQYF
once TRBJ2-7 TRBV6-5 TRBD1 TGTGCCAGCAGCCCCGAGGGGACAGGGAATTTCAAGCAGTACTTC CASSPEGTGNFKQYF
NA TRBJ2-3 TRBV5-6 TRBD1 TGTGCCAGCAGCAGGAACAGGGGGCGCTTAAGAGATACGCAGTATTTT CASSRNRGRLRDTQYF